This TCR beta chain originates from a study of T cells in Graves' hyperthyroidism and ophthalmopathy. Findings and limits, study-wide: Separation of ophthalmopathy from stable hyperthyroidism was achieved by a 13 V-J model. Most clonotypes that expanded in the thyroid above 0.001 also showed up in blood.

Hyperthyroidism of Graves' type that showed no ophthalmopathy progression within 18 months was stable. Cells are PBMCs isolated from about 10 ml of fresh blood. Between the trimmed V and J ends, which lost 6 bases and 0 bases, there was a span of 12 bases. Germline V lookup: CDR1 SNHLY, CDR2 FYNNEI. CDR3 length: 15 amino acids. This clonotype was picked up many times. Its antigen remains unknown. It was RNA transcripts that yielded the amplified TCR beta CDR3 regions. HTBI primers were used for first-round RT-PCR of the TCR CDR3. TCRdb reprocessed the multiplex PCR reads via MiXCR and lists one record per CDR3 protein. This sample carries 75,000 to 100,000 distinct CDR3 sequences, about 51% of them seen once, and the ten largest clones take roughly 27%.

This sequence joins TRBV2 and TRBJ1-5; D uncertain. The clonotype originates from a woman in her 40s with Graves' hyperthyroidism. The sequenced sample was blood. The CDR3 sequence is CASRRNLGSNQPQHF. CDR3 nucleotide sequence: TGTGCCAGCAGGCGCAACCTCGGTAGCAATCAGCCCCAGCATTTT.